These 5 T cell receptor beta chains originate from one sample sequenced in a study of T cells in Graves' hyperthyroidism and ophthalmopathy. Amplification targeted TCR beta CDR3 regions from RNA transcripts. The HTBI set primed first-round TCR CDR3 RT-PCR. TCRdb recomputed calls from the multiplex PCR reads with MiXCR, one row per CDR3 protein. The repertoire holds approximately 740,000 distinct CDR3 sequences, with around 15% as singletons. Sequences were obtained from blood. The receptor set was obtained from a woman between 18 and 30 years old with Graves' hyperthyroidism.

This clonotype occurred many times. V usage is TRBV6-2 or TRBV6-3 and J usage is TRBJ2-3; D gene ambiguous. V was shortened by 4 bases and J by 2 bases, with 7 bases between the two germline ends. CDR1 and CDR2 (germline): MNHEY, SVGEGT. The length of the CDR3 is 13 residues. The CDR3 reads CASSSPYTDTQYF. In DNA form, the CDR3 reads TGTGCCAGCAGTTCCCCCTACACAGATACGCAGTATTTT.

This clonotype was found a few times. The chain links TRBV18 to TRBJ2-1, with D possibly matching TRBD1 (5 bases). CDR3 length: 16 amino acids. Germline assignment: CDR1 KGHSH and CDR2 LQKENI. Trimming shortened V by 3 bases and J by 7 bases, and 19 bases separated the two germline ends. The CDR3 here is CASSPMQGNIENEQFF. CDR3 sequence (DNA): TGTGCCAGCTCACCCATGCAGGGAAATATCGAGAATGAGCAGTTCTTC.

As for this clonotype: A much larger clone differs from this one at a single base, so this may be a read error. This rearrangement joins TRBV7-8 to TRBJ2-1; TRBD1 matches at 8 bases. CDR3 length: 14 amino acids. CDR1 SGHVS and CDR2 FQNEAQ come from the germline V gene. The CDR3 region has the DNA TGTGCCAGCAGCTTTGTTCAGGGGGCCTATGAGCGGTTCTTC. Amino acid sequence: CASSFVQGAYERFF.

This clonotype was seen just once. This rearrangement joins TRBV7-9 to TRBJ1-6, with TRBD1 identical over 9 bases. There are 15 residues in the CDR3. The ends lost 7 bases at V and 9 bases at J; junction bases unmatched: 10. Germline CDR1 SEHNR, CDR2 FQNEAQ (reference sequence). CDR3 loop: CASTIAGQGFSPLHF. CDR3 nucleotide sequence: TGTGCCAGCACCATCGCAGGACAGGGGTTTTCACCCCTCCACTTT.

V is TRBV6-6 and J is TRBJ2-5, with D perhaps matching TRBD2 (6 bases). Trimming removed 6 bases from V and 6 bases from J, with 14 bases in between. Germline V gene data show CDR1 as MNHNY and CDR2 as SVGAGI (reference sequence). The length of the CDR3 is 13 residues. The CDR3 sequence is CASRVRGEQTQYF. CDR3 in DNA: TGTGCCAGCAGGGTACGCGGGGAACAGACCCAGTACTTC.